The 17 T cell receptor beta chains reported below all come from one sample, sequenced in a study of CD8 T cells in ankylosing spondylitis (dated by TCRdb to 2016 to 2017). For these receptors, no antigen is known. Study-level results and caveats: Blood from ankylosing spondylitis patients appeared to be characterized by a TCR beta motif composed of eight highly homologous amino acid variants.

Library method: 5' RACE. Sequencer: Illumina HiSeq 2500. TCRdb passed the public sequencing reads through fastp at Q25 and MiXCR, retaining productive beta sequences. Rows with one shared CDR3 protein collapse into an entry with the most common genes and DNA. Across this sample there are roughly 400,000 distinct CDR3 sequences, with more than 20% seen only once. About a sixth of the sample comes from the top ten. Sequenced input: blood, either unsorted or a sorted T cell fraction (not recorded which). These receptors originate from a male donor with ankylosing spondylitis.

This clonotype was counted between two and nine times. The CDR3 loop reads CASSLGSGTQETQYF. The DNA for the CDR3 is TGTGCCAGCAGTTTGGGGAGCGGGACCCAAGAGACCCAGTACTTC. V usage is TRBV12-3 or TRBV12-4 and J usage is TRBJ2-5, with 7 bases identical to TRBD2. J lost 1 base, V lost 3 bases, and 5 bases had no gene match. The CDR3 is 15 amino acids.

The chain uses TRBV12-3 or TRBV12-4 and TRBJ2-5, with D possibly matching TRBD2 (5 bases). Trimming pared 6 bases from V and 1 base from J, leaving 21 bases between. The CDR3 sequence is 17 residues long. The CDR3 DNA reads TGTGCCAGCAGCCCGATCGGGATCTCTTCTACCCAAGAGACCCAGTACTTC. Protein: CASSPIGISSTQETQYF.

The J gene is TRBJ2-7, the V gene TRBV6-2 or TRBV6-3; TRBD2 is a possible D gene (6 bases). The CDR3 is 15 residues long. Germline V gives CDR1 MNHEY, CDR2 SVGEGT. The germline V and J ends were trimmed by 6 bases and 0 bases, with 15 bases remaining between them. The CDR3 protein is CASRPWTTSSYEQYF. The CDR3 coding sequence is TGTGCCAGCAGACCCTGGACTACCAGCTCCTACGAGCAGTACTTC.

A few counts support this clonotype. This sequence joins TRBV7-2 and TRBJ2-2; a weak D match, TRBD2 (6 bases). This CDR3 region has 14 residues. Germline V gene data show CDR1 as SGHTA and CDR2 as FQGNSA. V was shortened by 5 bases and J by 3 bases, with 10 bases between the two germline ends. DNA for the CDR3: TGTGCCAGCAGCCGGGGACTTGACACCGGGGAGCTGTTTTTT. Protein sequence: CASSRGLDTGELFF.

This clonotype occurred a few times. The chain recombines TRBV6-1 with TRBJ2-5; D unclear. The germline V gene encodes CDR1 MNHNS and CDR2 SASEGT. Trimming cost V 2 bases and J 2 bases, with 18 bases left between them. The CDR3 is 17 residues long. The CDR3 DNA follows: TGTGCCAGCAGTGAACCCCTCCGGGCAGACGATCAAGAGACCCAGTACTTC. Translated: CASSEPLRADDQETQYF.

The J gene is TRBJ2-1, the V gene TRBV7-9; 7 bases line up with TRBD1. Per germline, CDR1 SEHNR and CDR2 FQNEAQ (reference sequence). The trim removed 1 base at V and 3 bases at J, leaving 3 bases unmatched. This CDR3 spans 15 amino acids. The CDR3 is CASSLGDSRYNEQFF. In nucleotides, the CDR3 is TGTGCCAGCAGCTTAGGGGACAGCCGCTACAATGAGCAGTTCTTC. Together with reference TRBV7-9 and TRBJ2-1, the CDR3 gives the full variable domain: DTGVSQNPRHKITKRGQNVTFRCDPISEHNRLYWYRQTLGQGPEFLTYFQNEAQLEKSRLLSDRFSAERPKGSFSTLEIQRTEQGDSAMYLCASSLGDSRYNEQFFGPGTRLTVL.

This clonotype has only a few counts. CDR3 DNA sequence: TGTGCCAGCAGTTCAGGACTAGCGGGAGTCACAGATACGCAGTATTTT. Translation: CASSSGLAGVTDTQYF. The rearrangement links TRBV6-2 or TRBV6-3 to TRBJ2-3; 13 bases are a match to TRBD2. The trim removed 4 bases at V and 2 bases at J, leaving 3 bases unmatched. This CDR3 has 16 amino acids. Germline-derived CDR1 and CDR2 are MNHEY and SVGEGT.

The V gene is TRBV5-1, the J gene TRBJ2-3; D ambiguous. Germline V gives CDR1 SGHRS, CDR2 YFSETQ. The CDR3 is made up of 15 amino acids. Trimming pared 4 bases from V and 1 base from J, leaving 13 bases between. The CDR3 DNA sequence: TGCGCCAGCAGCCCCGGTGAAGGCCGCACAGATACGCAGTATTTT. Its translation: CASSPGEGRTDTQYF.

This clonotype came up a few times. V usage is TRBV7-9 and J usage is TRBJ2-1; 10 bases agree with TRBD2. This CDR3 region has 16 residues. V shed 3 bases, J shed 0 bases, and the junction held 2 bases outside the gene matches. Looked up from germline, CDR1 is SEHNR and CDR2 is FQNEAQ (reference sequence). DNA of the CDR3: TGTGCCAGCAGCTTCCTAGCGGGAGTCTCCTACAATGAGCAGTTCTTC. It encodes CASSFLAGVSYNEQFF. Variable domain in full (rest from reference TRBV7-9 and TRBJ2-1): DTGVSQNPRHKITKRGQNVTFRCDPISEHNRLYWYRQTLGQGPEFLTYFQNEAQLEKSRLLSDRFSAERPKGSFSTLEIQRTEQGDSAMYLCASSFLAGVSYNEQFFGPGTRLTVL.

The chain recombines TRBV3-1 with TRBJ1-1, with D perhaps TRBD1 (5 bases). The germline V gene has CDR1 LGHDT and CDR2 YNNKEL (reference sequence). The CDR3 totals 14 residues. V was cut by 1 base and J by 5 bases, with 11 bases left in between. Here the CDR3 reads CASSQAGAETEAFF. The CDR3 nucleotides read TGTGCCAGCAGCCAAGCTGGGGCAGAAACTGAAGCTTTCTTT.

The chain has TRBV5-1 and TRBJ2-1, with D perhaps TRBD1 (6 bases). Germline CDR1 reads SGHRS; CDR2 reads YFSETQ. The CDR3 has 16 residues. V was trimmed by 0 bases and J by 8 bases, leaving 18 bases between them. The CDR3 DNA sequence: TGCGCCAGCAGCTTGGAAGGACAGTCTCTTGGAGATGAGCAGTTCTTC. Amino acids: CASSLEGQSLGDEQFF.

This chain links TRBV30 with TRBJ2-3; D ambiguous. This CDR3 spans 14 amino acids. Trimming removed 3 bases from V and 0 bases from J, with 10 bases in between. Per germline, CDR1 GTSNPN and CDR2 SVGIG (reference sequence). The CDR3, as DNA: TGTGCCTGGAGGTCTACCTATAGCACAGATACGCAGTATTTT. Its translation: CAWRSTYSTDTQYF.

The chain employs TRBV11-1 and TRBJ2-2, with 7 bases matching TRBD2. Per the germline V gene, CDR1 is SGHAT and CDR2 is FQDESV (reference sequence). CDR3 length equals 15 residues. J was trimmed by 5 bases and V by 3 bases; bases with no gene match: 6. As DNA, the CDR3 is TGTGCCAGCAGCTTTAGTTTGCGGGAGACCGGGGAGCTGTTTTTT. Translation: CASSFSLRETGELFF.

This clonotype has ten or more counts. The genes are TRBV12-3 or TRBV12-4 and TRBJ2-1; D unresolved. The CDR3 runs 14 residues. Trimming removed 6 bases from V and 0 bases from J, with 9 bases in between. The DNA of the CDR3 is TGTGCCAGCAGGGGGATCAACTCCTACAATGAGCAGTTCTTC. It translates to CASRGINSYNEQFF.

As DNA, the CDR3 is TGTGCCAGCAGCCGGGACATAGCCACAGATACGCAGTATTTT. It specifies CASSRDIATDTQYF. The gene calls are TRBV7-3 and TRBJ2-3; perhaps TRBD1 as D (6 bases). The V gene lost 5 bases and the J gene lost 2 bases, with 11 bases spanning the gap. Germline V gene lookup returns CDR1 SGHTA and CDR2 FQGTGA. This CDR3 region has 14 residues.

This chain links TRBV7-3 with TRBJ2-1; D possibly uses TRBD1 or TRBD2 (5 bases each). CDR3 size: 15 residues. V was pared by 6 bases and J by 4 bases, with 16 bases between. Germline V gene sequence: CDR1 SGHTA, CDR2 FQGTGA. The CDR3 DNA sequence: TGTGCCAGCAGTCCTGGGACGGTGGGGTACAATGAGCAGTTCTTC. Translating it yields CASSPGTVGYNEQFF.

V gene TRBV27 combines with J gene TRBJ2-5, with D possibly being TRBD1 or TRBD2 (5 bases each). Looked up from germline, CDR1 is MNHEY and CDR2 is SMNVEV (reference sequence). The V gene lost 6 bases and the J gene lost 5 bases, with 16 bases spanning the gap. The CDR3 has 14 amino acids. CDR3 protein: CASRMGTFQETQYF. For the CDR3, the DNA is TGTGCCAGCAGAATGGGGACGTTCCAGGAGACCCAGTACTTC.